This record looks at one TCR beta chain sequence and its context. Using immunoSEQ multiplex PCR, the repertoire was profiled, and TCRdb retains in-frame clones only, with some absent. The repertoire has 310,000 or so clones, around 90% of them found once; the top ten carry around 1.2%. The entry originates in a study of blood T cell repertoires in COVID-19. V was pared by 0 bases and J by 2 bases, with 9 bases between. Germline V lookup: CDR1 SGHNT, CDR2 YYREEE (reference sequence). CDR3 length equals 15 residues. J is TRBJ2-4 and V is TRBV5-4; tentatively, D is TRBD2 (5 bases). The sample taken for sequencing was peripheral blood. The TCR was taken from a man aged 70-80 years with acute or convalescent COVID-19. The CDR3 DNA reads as TGTGCCAGCAGCTTGGCCGGCGGGTCCAAAAACATTCAGTACTTC. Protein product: CASSLAGGSKNIQYF. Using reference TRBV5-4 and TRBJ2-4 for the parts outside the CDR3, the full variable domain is ETGVTQSPTHLIKTRGQQVTLRCSSQSGHNTVSWYQQALGQGPQFIFQYYREEENGRGNFPPRFSGLQFPNYSSELNVNALELDDSALYLCASSLAGGSKNIQYFGAGTRLSVL.